Each of the 7 T cell receptor beta chains below was sequenced from the same sample in a study of OX40 agonist ivuxolimab in advanced cancers. Sequenced by immunoSEQ multiplex PCR; TCRdb stores in-frame clones only, minus some. Of 55,000 to 70,000 clones in the sample, about four fifths were seen once. The sequences come from CD4+ or CD8+ T cells sorted from blood, collected in a trial of the OX40 agonist ivuxolimab. The receptor source for this set is an adult with an advanced solid tumor such as melanoma, head and neck, liver or kidney cancer.

The V and J genes are TRBV5-4 and TRBJ2-3; D uncertain. V was pared by 0 bases and J by 0 bases, with 5 bases between. Germline assignment: CDR1 SGHNT and CDR2 YYREEE (reference sequence). The CDR3 is 14 residues long. Written as DNA, the CDR3 is TGTGCCAGCAGCTTGGTCGGAAGCACAGATACGCAGTATTTT. It is translated as CASSLVGSTDTQYF. The complete variable domain, with remaining parts taken from reference TRBV5-4 and TRBJ2-3, reads ETGVTQSPTHLIKTRGQQVTLRCSSQSGHNTVSWYQQALGQGPQFIFQYYREEENGRGNFPPRFSGLQFPNYSSELNVNALELDDSALYLCASSLVGSTDTQYFGPGTRLTVL.

The genes are TRBV7-2 and TRBJ1-2; D remains unclear. V was clipped by 5 bases and J by 8 bases, with 12 bases between them. The CDR3 consists of 12 residues. CDR1 is SGHTA and CDR2 is FQGNSA in the germline V gene. CDR3 in amino acids: CASSPGLGGYTF. CDR3 sequence (DNA): TGTGCCAGCAGCCCCGGGTTGGGGGGCTACACCTTC.

This rearrangement joins TRBV29-1 to TRBJ1-1; a possible D gene is TRBD1 (5 bases). From germline, CDR1 is SQVTM and CDR2 ANQGSEA. V was cut by 7 bases and J by 5 bases, with 17 bases left in between. The CDR3 has 13 residues. This CDR3 reads CSGRDGTLTEAFF. CDR3 DNA sequence: TGCAGCGGGAGGGACGGAACTCTTACTGAAGCTTTCTTT.

The CDR3 DNA is TGTGCCAGCAGCTTGCGAAACAGCTACGAGCAGTACTTC. It codes for CASSLRNSYEQYF. This chain connects TRBV5-5 to TRBJ2-7; D unresolved. CDR3 length: 13 amino acids. Germline CDR1 is SGHKS and CDR2 is YYEKEE (reference sequence). Trimming removed 1 base at V and 3 bases at J, with 8 bases between.

The rearrangement joins TRBV7-2 to TRBJ1-2; tentatively, D is TRBD1 (5 bases). Deletions cut 1 base from V and 6 bases from J, with 9 bases between. The germline gives CDR1 SGHTA, CDR2 FQGNSA. CDR3 length: 13 amino acids. The CDR3, as DNA: TGTGCCAGCAGCTTAGGTAGAGGGGATGGCTACACCTTC. Translated: CASSLGRGDGYTF.

The chain links TRBV28 to TRBJ2-6, with D maybe TRBD1 (5 bases). The CDR3 sequence is 14 residues long. Germline values: CDR1 MDHEN, CDR2 SYDVKM. V dropped 6 bases and J dropped 0 bases, with 6 bases sitting between them. Written as DNA, the CDR3 is TGTGCCAGCAGACAGGCCTCTGGGGCCAACGTCCTGACTTTC. Protein: CASRQASGANVLTF.

J is TRBJ1-3 and V is TRBV27, with a possible D match to TRBD1 (5 bases). Between the trimmed V and J ends, which lost 6 bases and 8 bases, there was a span of 23 bases. The CDR3 totals 16 residues. Germline lookup yields CDR1 MNHEY and CDR2 SMNVEV (reference sequence). CDR3 DNA sequence: TGTGCCAGCAGGCGGACGGGATGGGGGAAGGGAGACACCATATATTTT. It translates to CASRRTGWGKGDTIYF.